The clone carrying this T cell receptor beta chain was recorded only once. Its antigen is undetermined. The sample originates from a study of cytomegalovirus exposure and HLA in healthy donors. Study in general: There were some 380 genotyped donors. Of these, roughly 86% fell in the genetic ancestry cluster associated with self-reported Caucasian donors.

Overall study findings and caveats: Cytomegalovirus association was listed for 164 TCR beta chains. Most TCR sequences were uncommon, yet certain public TCRs appeared in many donors.

In the PCR, 60 Vbeta and 13 Jbeta primers were used. Libraries were prepared by immunoSEQ multiplex PCR; TCRdb keeps only in-frame clonotypes and omits some of them. The sample contains roughly 180,000 clones, approximately 80% of which appear only once. The V end lost 1 base, the J end lost 5 bases, and 10 bases lay between the germline ends. The CDR3 runs 13 residues. The germline V gene encodes CDR1 SGHRS and CDR2 YFSETQ. In nominal health when sampled, donors likely had unrecorded immune exposures nonetheless. The V gene is TRBV5-1, the J gene TRBJ2-7; perhaps TRBD2 as D (5 bases). The receptor comes from a woman between 45 and 65 years old in good health and CMV-seropositive. The specimen sequenced was PBMCs. The CDR3 protein is CASSLIPGNEQYF. The CDR3 DNA reads TGCGCCAGCAGCTTGATACCGGGGAACGAGCAGTACTTC.